The next 13 T cell receptor beta chains were all read from a single sample in a study of technical replicates of blood from a few donors. Data came from immunoSEQ multiplex PCR; TCRdb stores just in-frame clones and leaves some out. The repertoire consists of about 94,000 clones, with approximately 96% occurring once and the leading ten covering 0.22%. The material sequenced was T cells isolated from PBMCs. The receptor set was obtained from a human donor in good health.

The chain combines TRBV27 with TRBJ2-7, with TRBD2 identical over 9 bases. The CDR3 sequence is 15 residues long. V lost 3 bases and J lost 4; bases outside the gene matches: 7. Germline V lookup: CDR1 MNHEY, CDR2 SMNVEV (reference sequence). In DNA, the CDR3 is TGTGCCAGCAGTTTCGCGAGCAGCGGGAGGTACGAGCAGTACTTC. Its protein is CASSFASSGRYEQYF.

The chain employs TRBV11-3 and TRBJ2-7, with 9 bases identical to TRBD1. V shed 6 bases, J shed 3 bases, and the junction held 12 bases outside the gene matches. Germline assignment: CDR1 SGHNT and CDR2 YENEEA. The CDR3 consists of 16 residues. CDR3 protein: CASRSFTGGINYEQYF. The DNA for the CDR3 is TGTGCCAGCAGGTCTTTTACAGGGGGCATCAACTACGAGCAGTACTTC.

The chain combines TRBV14 with TRBJ2-6; D is unresolved. The CDR3 spans 16 residues. V was clipped by 4 bases and J by 2 bases, with 12 bases between them. The V gene's germline CDR1 is SGHDN and CDR2 FVKESK. The CDR3 is CASSRLREAGANVLTF. In DNA form, the CDR3 reads TGTGCCAGCAGCCGCCTCCGAGAGGCTGGGGCCAACGTCCTGACTTTC. The whole variable domain, filled in from reference TRBV14 and TRBJ2-6, reads EAGVTQFPSHSVIEKGQTVTLRCDPISGHDNLYWYRRVMGKEIKFLLHFVKESKQDESGMPNNRFLAERTGGTYSTLKVQPAELEDSGVYFCASSRLREAGANVLTFGAGSRLTVL.

The V gene is TRBV11-2, the J gene TRBJ1-2; no reliable D call. The CDR3 contains 12 residues. Trimming stripped 1 base from V and 5 bases from J, with 5 bases between. The germline CDR1 and CDR2 sequences are SGHAT and FQNNGV. The CDR3 region is CASSLAGYGYTF. The CDR3 DNA reads as TGTGCCAGCAGCTTAGCAGGATATGGCTACACCTTC.

The chain couples TRBV5-1 to TRBJ2-2; TRBD1 is a possible D gene (6 bases). Trimming left V 0 bases short and J 1 base short, with 10 bases between. This CDR3 region has 16 residues. Per germline, CDR1 SGHRS and CDR2 YFSETQ. CDR3 nucleotide sequence: TGCGCCAGCAGCTTGGAGGTGACAGGGAACACCGGGGAGCTGTTTTTT. Translating it yields CASSLEVTGNTGELFF.

The chain uses TRBV9 and TRBJ2-2; 9 nucleotides match TRBD1. The junction had 16 bases not matched to a gene; V was cut back by 4 bases and J by 3 bases. Germline V gene lookup returns CDR1 SGDLS and CDR2 YYNGEE. The CDR3 is 19 residues long. In nucleotides, the CDR3 is TGTGCCAGCAGCTTCCTCCCAGTCGGACAGGGGAACTACACCGGGGAGCTGTTTTTT. Translation gives CASSFLPVGQGNYTGELFF. Complete variable domain (other parts from reference TRBV9 and TRBJ2-2): DSGVTQTPKHLITATGQRVTLRCSPRSGDLSVYWYQQSLDQGLQFLIQYYNGEERAKGNILERFSAQQFPDLHSELNLSSLELGDSALYFCASSFLPVGQGNYTGELFFGEGSRLTVL.

This clone was observed a few times. The chain links TRBV29-1 to TRBJ1-2; the D gene is possibly TRBD1 (6 bases). Germline V gene data show CDR1 as SQVTM and CDR2 as ANQGSEA. The CDR3 consists of 12 residues. Trimming cost V 5 bases and J 5 bases, with 12 bases left between them. CDR3 loop: CSVKGQQYGYTF. Written as DNA, the CDR3 is TGCAGCGTTAAAGGACAGCAGTATGGCTACACCTTC.

The rearrangement joins TRBV9 to TRBJ2-7; 7 nucleotides agree with TRBD1. The CDR3 runs to 14 residues. The germline gives CDR1 SGDLS, CDR2 YYNGEE. The junction had 5 bases not matched to a gene; V was cut back by 3 bases and J by 2 bases. The CDR3 is CASSASGTAYEQYF. The CDR3 DNA reads as TGTGCCAGCAGCGCCTCCGGGACAGCCTACGAGCAGTACTTC. Using reference TRBV9 and TRBJ2-7 for the parts outside the CDR3, the full variable domain is DSGVTQTPKHLITATGQRVTLRCSPRSGDLSVYWYQQSLDQGLQFLIQYYNGEERAKGNILERFSAQQFPDLHSELNLSSLELGDSALYFCASSASGTAYEQYFGPGTRLTVT.

This chain uses TRBV13 with TRBJ1-5; TRBD1 might be the D (5 bases). The CDR3 covers 13 residues. Looked up from germline, CDR1 is PRHDT and CDR2 is FYEKMQ (reference sequence). V lost 1 base and J lost 5, with 6 bases in between. Here the CDR3 DNA reads TGTGCCAGCAGCTTAGCGGGGGATCAGCCCCAGCATTTT. Its translation is CASSLAGDQPQHF.

CDR3 sequence reads: CASSYSRLDTQYF. The CDR3 region has the DNA TGTGCCAGCAGTTACTCGAGGCTAGATACGCAGTATTTT. The V gene is TRBV6-6, the J gene TRBJ2-3; D ambiguous. Deletions cut 0 bases from V and 5 bases from J, with 6 bases between. The length of the CDR3 is 13 residues. Looked up from germline, CDR1 is MNHNY and CDR2 is SVGAGI (reference sequence).

V gene TRBV7-8 combines with J gene TRBJ2-7, with 13 positions matching TRBD2. This CDR3 spans 18 amino acids. V was pared by 4 bases and J by 0 bases, with 9 bases of the junction left unmatched. The V gene's germline CDR1 is SGHVS and CDR2 FQNEAQ. Written as DNA, the CDR3 is TGTGCCAGCAGCTCCCGACTAGCGGGAGGTCAGAGCTCCTACGAGCAGTACTTC. It is translated as CASSSRLAGGQSSYEQYF.

The chain recombines TRBV18 with TRBJ2-5; 8 bases line up with TRBD1. Losses at the gene ends were 6 bases for V and 6 bases for J; bases not matched to a gene: 18. The CDR3 covers 17 residues. Germline CDR1 KGHSH, CDR2 LQKENI. CDR3 amino acids: CASSQYEFGQGLKTQYF. The CDR3 DNA sequence: TGTGCCAGCTCCCAATACGAGTTCGGACAGGGCTTAAAGACCCAGTACTTC.

The chain recombines TRBV14 with TRBJ2-7; D gene uncertain. V was trimmed by 3 bases and J by 3 bases, leaving 9 bases between them. The CDR3 extends over 13 amino acids. The germline gives CDR1 SGHDN, CDR2 FVKESK. Here the CDR3 reads CASSQGSLYEQYF. In nucleotides, the CDR3 is TGTGCCAGCAGCCAGGGCTCCCTCTACGAGCAGTACTTC. Drawing the rest from reference TRBV14 and TRBJ2-7, the complete variable domain is EAGVTQFPSHSVIEKGQTVTLRCDPISGHDNLYWYRRVMGKEIKFLLHFVKESKQDESGMPNNRFLAERTGGTYSTLKVQPAELEDSGVYFCASSQGSLYEQYFGPGTRLTVT.